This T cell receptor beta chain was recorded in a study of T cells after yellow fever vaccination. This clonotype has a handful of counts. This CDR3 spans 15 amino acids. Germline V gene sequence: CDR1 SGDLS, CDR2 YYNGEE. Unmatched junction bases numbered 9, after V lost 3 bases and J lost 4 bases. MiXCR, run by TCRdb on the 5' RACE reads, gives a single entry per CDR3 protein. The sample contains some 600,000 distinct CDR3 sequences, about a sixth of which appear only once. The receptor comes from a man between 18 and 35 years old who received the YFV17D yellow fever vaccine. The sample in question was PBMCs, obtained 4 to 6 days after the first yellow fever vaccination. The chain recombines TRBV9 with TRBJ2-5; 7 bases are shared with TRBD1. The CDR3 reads CASSANRGFGETQYF. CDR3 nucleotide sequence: TGTGCCAGCAGCGCAAACAGGGGTTTTGGAGAGACCCAGTACTTC.